This TCR beta chain was profiled in a study of shared clonotypes between healthy human individuals. Study-wide results and caveats: It was the non-shared clonotypes that had lower generation probabilities than clonotypes shared by all four donors.

Comments on this clone: Its specificity is unknown.

CDR1 and CDR2 (germline): SGDLS, YYNGEE. The CDR3 runs 13 residues. Unmatched junction bases numbered 5, after V lost 4 bases and J lost 5 bases. The study ran the assay at deep level. Sequenced by immunoSEQ multiplex PCR; TCRdb stores in-frame clones only, minus some. Here the sample spans roughly 2 million clones, 90% to 95% being singletons. The chain joins TRBV9 to TRBJ2-5, with 7 bases aligning to TRBD1. This sequence was found in a man in his late teens or twenties in good health. Sequenced: naive CD4+ T cells sorted from blood. Subset here: CD45RA+ positively selected. In nucleotides, the CDR3 is TGTGCCAGCAGCACAGGGGTTAAGGAGACCCAGTACTTC. Translating gives CASSTGVKETQYF.